The T cell receptor beta chain under discussion was sequenced for a study of OX40 agonist ivuxolimab in advanced cancers. In the study overall: The study enrolled dose-escalation patients with hepatocellular carcinoma, melanoma, renal cell or head and neck cancer.

Germline assignment: CDR1 SQVTM and CDR2 ANQGSEA. This CDR3 region has 16 residues. The trim removed 4 bases at V and 1 base at J, leaving 7 bases unmatched. On cycle 4 day 1 and cycle 7 day 1, as well as at baseline, blood was sampled. Only in-frame clones appear in the TCRdb table, and some are missing; sequencing was by immunoSEQ multiplex PCR. The sample records 50,000 to 75,000 clones, around 79% being singletons. The material sequenced was CD4+ or CD8+ T cells sorted from blood, taken in a trial of the OX40 agonist ivuxolimab. The TCR originated in an adult with an advanced solid tumor such as melanoma, head and neck, liver or kidney cancer. The chain links TRBV29-1 to TRBJ2-1, with 10 nucleotides matching TRBD2. The CDR3 DNA reads TGCAGCGTTGGGGGTAGCGGGAGGTCTTCCTACAATGAGCAGTTCTTC. Translating gives CSVGGSGRSSYNEQFF.